Listed here are 32 T cell receptor beta chains from one sample, sequenced in a study of blood T cell repertoires in COVID-19. Sequencing used immunoSEQ multiplex PCR; TCRdb keeps in-frame clones, though not all of them. The top ten clones hold about 1.7% of a sample with 200,000 or so clones, 84% of them seen once. Sequences were obtained from PBMCs or T cells enriched from blood (not recorded which). All receptors derive from a man aged 60-69 years who had recovered from COVID-19.

The rearrangement uses TRBV18 and TRBJ1-5; D ambiguous. V lost 2 bases to trimming and J lost 0 bases, with 11 bases between them. CDR1 and CDR2 from the germline V gene are KGHSH and LQKENI. CDR3 length equals 16 residues. CDR3 sequence reads: CASSPGSGYSNQPQHF. Written as DNA, the CDR3 is TGTGCCAGCTCACCAGGATCGGGATATAGCAATCAGCCCCAGCATTTT.

The chain recombines TRBV7-3 with TRBJ1-1; D is perhaps TRBD1 (5 bases). Looked up from germline, CDR1 is SGHTA and CDR2 is FQGTGA. The germline V and J ends were trimmed by 2 bases and 4 bases, with 20 bases remaining between them. This CDR3 comprises 17 residues. The CDR3 spells CASSLLIQGGESTEAFF. CDR3 DNA: TGTGCCAGCAGCTTATTAATTCAGGGAGGGGAAAGCACTGAAGCTTTCTTT.

The CDR3 sequence: CASSSSSYEQYF. CDR3 in DNA: TGTGCCAGCAGTTCTAGCTCCTACGAGCAGTACTTC. The chain couples TRBV12-3 or TRBV12-4 to TRBJ2-7; no clear D gene. V shed 4 bases and J shed 0 bases, with 4 bases lying between them. The CDR3 has 12 amino acids.

This sequence joins TRBV7-9 and TRBJ1-4; maybe TRBD1 (6 bases). Trimming stripped 5 bases from V and 10 bases from J, with 17 bases between. CDR1 SEHNR and CDR2 FQNEAQ come from the germline V gene (reference sequence). The CDR3 is 14 amino acids. CDR3 sequence reads: CASSAVTGPGKLFF. CDR3 in DNA: TGTGCCAGCAGCGCCGTGACAGGTCCCGGAAAACTGTTTTTT. Based on the CDR3 plus reference TRBV7-9 and TRBJ1-4, the full variable domain is DTGVSQNPRHKITKRGQNVTFRCDPISEHNRLYWYRQTLGQGPEFLTYFQNEAQLEKSRLLSDRFSAERPKGSFSTLEIQRTEQGDSAMYLCASSAVTGPGKLFFGSGTQLSVL.

V is TRBV6-2 or TRBV6-3 and J is TRBJ1-5; D gene uncertain. Per the germline V gene, CDR1 is MNHEY and CDR2 is SVGEGT. The ends were cut back, 6 bases at V and 5 bases at J, with 14 bases in the middle. This CDR3 has 14 residues. The CDR3 loop reads CASSGRLDYQPQHF. In DNA form, the CDR3 reads TGTGCCAGCAGCGGAAGGTTAGACTATCAGCCCCAGCATTTT.

V usage is TRBV5-1 and J usage is TRBJ2-1, with 8 bases identical to TRBD1. The CDR3 runs to 14 residues. V gave up 0 bases and J gave up 5 bases; unmatched junction bases: 1. Per the germline V gene, CDR1 is SGHRS and CDR2 is YFSETQ. DNA of the CDR3: TGCGCCAGCAGCTTGGCAGGGGGCAACAATGAGCAGTTCTTC. It is translated as CASSLAGGNNEQFF.

V and J are TRBV5-1 and TRBJ1-3; no clear D gene. The CDR3 extends over 17 amino acids. V dropped 1 base and J dropped 0 bases, with 14 bases sitting between them. In germline, CDR1 is SGHRS, CDR2 YFSETQ. DNA for the CDR3: TGCGCCAGCAGCTTGTTACCCGTGCGGAGCTCTGGAAACACCATATATTTT. Amino acid sequence: CASSLLPVRSSGNTIYF.

The chain links TRBV28 to TRBJ1-2; a possible D gene is TRBD1 (5 bases). Germline V gene lookup returns CDR1 MDHEN and CDR2 SYDVKM. The CDR3 contains 15 residues. V was trimmed by 6 bases and J by 6 bases, leaving 20 bases between them. DNA for the CDR3: TGTGCCAGCAGGGGAGCGGGGACGCGTGTTAATGGCTACACCTTC. It translates to CASRGAGTRVNGYTF.

The genes are TRBV5-4 and TRBJ2-3; TRBD1 matches at 12 bases. The germline V gene has CDR1 SGHNT and CDR2 YYREEE (reference sequence). CDR3 length: 15 residues. J lost 5 bases, V lost 4 bases, and 5 bases had no gene match. In nucleotides, the CDR3 is TGTGCCAGCAGCGACCGGGACAGGGGGCGAGATACGCAGTATTTT. Protein: CASSDRDRGRDTQYF.

The count of this clone is one. The chain uses TRBV6-5 and TRBJ1-1; D is unresolved. CDR3 length equals 14 residues. Germline values: CDR1 MNHEY, CDR2 SVGAGI. V shed 2 bases and J shed 1 base, with 8 bases lying between them. Here the CDR3 DNA reads TGTGCCAGCAGTTACAGGCAGGCGAACACTGAAGCTTTCTTT. Amino acids: CASSYRQANTEAFF.

The rearrangement uses TRBV12-5 and TRBJ2-2, with a tentative D call TRBD2 (6 bases). Trimming removed 6 bases at V and 1 base at J, with 9 bases between. CDR1 and CDR2 from the germline V gene are LGHNT and FRNRAP. The CDR3 loop spans 14 amino acids. CDR3 region: CASGTGENTGELFF. The CDR3 DNA reads as TGTGCTAGTGGAACGGGGGAGAACACCGGGGAGCTGTTTTTT. Filled out from reference TRBV12-5 and TRBJ2-2, the complete variable domain reads DARVTQTPRHKVTEMGQEVTMRCQPILGHNTVFWYRQTMMQGLELLAYFRNRAPLDDSGMPKDRFSAEMPDATLATLKIQPSEPRDSAVYFCASGTGENTGELFFGEGSRLTVL.

This clone was counted once. V usage is TRBV11-2 and J usage is TRBJ2-7, with 8 positions matching TRBD2. J was trimmed by 4 bases and V by 7 bases; bases with no gene match: 6. The CDR3 extends over 13 amino acids. Germline V gene lookup returns CDR1 SGHAT and CDR2 FQNNGV. CDR3 in amino acids: CASTNSGEYEQYF. The DNA for the CDR3 is TGTGCCAGCACCAATAGCGGGGAGTACGAGCAGTACTTC.

This chain connects TRBV20-1 to TRBJ2-3; D is unresolved. Germline V CDR1 and CDR2: DFQATT, SNEGSKA (reference sequence). The CDR3 spans 11 residues. Trimming cost V 1 base and J 6 bases, with 5 bases left between them. The CDR3 sequence is CSARVSDTQYF. The CDR3 DNA is TGCAGTGCTAGAGTATCCGATACGCAGTATTTT.

This clone was recorded only once. The chain carries TRBV4-2 and TRBJ1-1; 8 bases align to TRBD1. CDR1 is LGHNA, CDR2 YNFKEQ, per germline. V trimming: 1 base; J trimming: 4 bases; junction bases outside the gene matches: 5. This CDR3 comprises 15 residues. CDR3 in DNA: TGTGCCAGCAGCCAAGCTCAGGGGACAGGCACTGAAGCTTTCTTT. Protein product: CASSQAQGTGTEAFF.

This clone has a single count. The chain carries TRBV3-1 (or the pseudogene TRBV3-2) and TRBJ1-6, with 9 bases that match TRBD1. This CDR3 contains 16 residues. The V and J ends lost 3 bases and 9 bases, in that order; junction bases with no gene match: 9. Germline V CDR1 and CDR2: LGHDT, YNNKEL (reference sequence). This CDR3 reads CASSQGVGTGISPLHF. CDR3 in DNA: TGTGCCAGCAGCCAGGGGGTGGGGACAGGGATTTCACCCCTCCACTTT.

The chain is built from TRBV6-4 and TRBJ2-1; 7 bases are a match to TRBD1. Unmatched junction bases numbered 14, after V lost 5 bases and J lost 10 bases. There are 15 residues in the CDR3. The germline gives CDR1 MRHNA, CDR2 SNTAGT. CDR3 sequence: CASSLDATGSGEQFF. The CDR3, as DNA: TGTGCCAGCAGTCTCGACGCGACAGGGTCGGGGGAGCAGTTCTTC.

The chain recombines TRBV6-1 with TRBJ2-3; D not certain. The germline gives CDR1 MNHNS, CDR2 SASEGT. The CDR3 covers 15 residues. V lost 2 bases and J lost 0, with 9 bases in between. CDR3 DNA: TGTGCCAGCAGTGAAAGAGAAACTAGCACAGATACGCAGTATTTT. Its protein is CASSERETSTDTQYF.

The rearrangement uses TRBV7-2 and TRBJ1-6, with 7 bases identical to TRBD1. V gave up 5 bases and J gave up 2 bases; unmatched junction bases: 6. In germline, CDR1 is SGHTA, CDR2 FQGNSA. The CDR3 has 16 amino acids. The DNA of the CDR3 is TGTGCCAGCAGCCAAAGACAGGGTACCTATAATTCACCCCTCCACTTT. Amino acid sequence: CASSQRQGTYNSPLHF.

The chain recombines TRBV18 with TRBJ2-5; D is perhaps TRBD1 (5 bases). The CDR3 runs to 16 residues. Trimming cost V 1 base and J 1 base, with 13 bases left between them. CDR1 KGHSH and CDR2 LQKENI come from the germline V gene. The CDR3 DNA follows: TGTGCCAGCTCACCACTGGGGCAGGCCCTCCAAGAGACCCAGTACTTC. Translated: CASSPLGQALQETQYF.

This clone has only a few counts. J is TRBJ2-2 and V is TRBV6-1; no definite D call. This CDR3 comprises 17 residues. Per the germline V gene, CDR1 is MNHNS and CDR2 is SASEGT. The V end was cut by 1 base, the J end by 2 bases, with 14 bases between. Here the CDR3 DNA reads TGTGCCAGCAGTGAAGGTTCTGGTTACAGAAACACCGGGGAGCTGTTTTTT. This sequence encodes CASSEGSGYRNTGELFF.

The V call is TRBV3-1 (or the pseudogene TRBV3-2), the J call TRBJ1-1, with a weak D call TRBD1 (5 bases). Germline values: CDR1 LGHDT, CDR2 YNNKEL (reference sequence). The CDR3 contains 14 residues. V lost 1 base and J lost 5, with 11 bases in between. In DNA form, the CDR3 reads TGTGCCAGCAGCCAAGCATGGGGGGAGACTGAAGCTTTCTTT. Protein: CASSQAWGETEAFF.

This clone was detected only a few times. This chain links TRBV13 with TRBJ2-7; TRBD2 aligns across 7 bases. Trimming removed 2 bases from V and 3 bases from J; junction bases left unmatched: 10. The length of the CDR3 is 16 residues. Germline V gene data show CDR1 as PRHDT and CDR2 as FYEKMQ (reference sequence). The DNA of the CDR3 is TGTGCCAGCAGCTTATCCGGGGAGGGAGGATACTACGAGCAGTACTTC. It is translated as CASSLSGEGGYYEQYF.

The J gene is TRBJ1-1, the V gene TRBV5-1; D might be TRBD1 (6 bases). This CDR3 has 15 amino acids. Per germline, CDR1 SGHRS and CDR2 YFSETQ. Deletions cut 4 bases from V and 4 bases from J, with 17 bases between. For the CDR3, the DNA is TGCGCCAGCAGCCTTCTCCGGGGGGCCAGCACTGAAGCTTTCTTT. Translation: CASSLLRGASTEAFF.

This chain links TRBV24-1 with TRBJ2-3, with 9 positions matching TRBD2. The germline gives CDR1 KGHDR, CDR2 SFDVKD. This CDR3 region has 16 residues. V lost 4 bases to trimming and J lost 5 bases; unmatched junction nucleotides: 9. The CDR3 DNA sequence: TGTGCCACCAGTGACGGCGGGGGGGCCGCAGTAGATACGCAGTATTTT. It translates to CATSDGGGAAVDTQYF.

This clone was recorded only once. Distinct nucleotide sequences in the sample also encode this CDR3. The chain joins TRBV12-3 or TRBV12-4 to TRBJ1-1; the D is unclear. Trimming removed 3 bases from V and 0 bases from J, with 5 bases in between. The CDR3 is 13 amino acids. The DNA for the CDR3 is TGTGCCAGCAGTTTTAGCTTGAACACTGAAGCTTTCTTT. It specifies CASSFSLNTEAFF.

A note on this clone: Other nucleotide sequences in the sample specify the same CDR3. The V gene is TRBV2, the J gene TRBJ2-5, with a tentative D call TRBD2 (7 bases). V lost 2 bases and J 4 bases, leaving 8 bases between the germline ends. In germline, CDR1 is SNHLY, CDR2 FYNNEI. The CDR3 contains 13 residues. CDR3 bases: TGTGCCAGCAGTGAAAGGGGGGGAGAGACCCAGTACTTC. This encodes CASSERGGETQYF.

The rearrangement links TRBV29-1 to TRBJ2-3, with a tentative D call TRBD1 (6 bases). The CDR3 runs to 13 residues. V was shortened by 5 bases and J by 3 bases, with 12 bases between the two germline ends. Germline CDR1 SQVTM, CDR2 ANQGSEA. This CDR3 reads CSVRQGWTDTQYF. The CDR3, as DNA: TGCAGCGTTCGGCAGGGGTGGACAGATACGCAGTATTTT.

The rearrangement uses TRBV7-2 and TRBJ1-4; D gene ambiguous. Deletions cut 0 bases from V and 6 bases from J, with 14 bases between. CDR3 length equals 16 residues. Germline CDR1 is SGHTA and CDR2 is FQGNSA. The CDR3 spells CASSLAAGVLDEKLFF. The DNA of the CDR3 is TGTGCCAGCAGCTTAGCCGCCGGGGTTCTTGATGAAAAACTGTTTTTT. Full variable domain (missing parts from reference TRBV7-2 and TRBJ1-4): GAGVSQSPSNKVTEKGKDVELRCDPISGHTALYWYRQSLGQGLEFLIYFQGNSAPDKSGLPSDRFSAERTGGSVSTLTIQRTQQEDSAVYLCASSLAAGVLDEKLFFGSGTQLSVL.

In this sample, this clone turned up a few times. The V gene is TRBV11-2, the J gene TRBJ2-5; tentatively, D is TRBD2 (5 bases). The CDR3 sequence is 14 residues long. Per the germline V gene, CDR1 is SGHAT and CDR2 is FQNNGV. V was shortened by 5 bases and J by 2 bases, with 12 bases between the two germline ends. The CDR3: CASSVGLYQETQYF. Here the CDR3 DNA reads TGTGCCAGCAGCGTCGGACTGTATCAAGAGACCCAGTACTTC.

The chain combines TRBV29-1 with TRBJ2-3; D might be TRBD2 (5 bases). Germline V gene data show CDR1 as SQVTM and CDR2 as ANQGSEA. V was shortened by 4 bases and J by 0 bases, with 8 bases between the two germline ends. The CDR3 runs to 13 residues. As DNA, the CDR3 is TGCAGCGTTGGATGGGAGAGCACAGATACGCAGTATTTT. Protein sequence: CSVGWESTDTQYF.

The V and J genes are TRBV7-8 and TRBJ2-1; TRBD1 agrees at 7 bases. In germline, CDR1 is SGHVS, CDR2 FQNEAQ. V dropped 5 bases and J dropped 4; count of bases not matched to a gene: 5. CDR3 length: 14 residues. The CDR3 DNA reads as TGTGCCAGCAGCCCAGGGGGACAGTACAATGAGCAGTTCTTC. Encoded protein: CASSPGGQYNEQFF.

The chain uses TRBV11-3 and TRBJ1-2, with D maybe TRBD1 (5 bases). Trimming removed 4 bases at V and 1 base at J, with 7 bases between. The CDR3 is made up of 13 amino acids. Germline V gives CDR1 SGHNT, CDR2 YENEEA. The DNA of the CDR3 is TGTGCCAGCAGCTCGGGACTTAACTATGGCTACACCTTC. It codes for CASSSGLNYGYTF. Looking up the rest from reference TRBV11-3 and TRBJ1-2 gives the full variable domain: EAGVVQSPRYKIIEKKQPVAFWCNPISGHNTLYWYLQNLGQGPELLIRYENEEAVDDSQLPKDRFSAERLKGVDSTLKIQPAELGDSAVYLCASSSGLNYGYTFGSGTRLTVV.